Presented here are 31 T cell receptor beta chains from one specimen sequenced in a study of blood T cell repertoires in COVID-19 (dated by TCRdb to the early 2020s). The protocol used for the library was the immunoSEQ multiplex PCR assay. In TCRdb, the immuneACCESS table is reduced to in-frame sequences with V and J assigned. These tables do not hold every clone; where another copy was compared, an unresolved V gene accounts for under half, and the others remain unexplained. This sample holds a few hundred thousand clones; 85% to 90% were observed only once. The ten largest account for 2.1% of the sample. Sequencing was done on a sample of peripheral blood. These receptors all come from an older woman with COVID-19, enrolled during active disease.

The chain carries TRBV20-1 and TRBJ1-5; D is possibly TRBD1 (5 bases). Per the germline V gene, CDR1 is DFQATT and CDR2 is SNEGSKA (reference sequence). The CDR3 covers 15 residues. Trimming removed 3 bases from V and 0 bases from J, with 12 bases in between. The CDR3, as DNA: TGCAGTGCTAGTGCCGGGGGGAGTAGCAATCAGCCCCAGCATTTT. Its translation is CSASAGGSSNQPQHF.

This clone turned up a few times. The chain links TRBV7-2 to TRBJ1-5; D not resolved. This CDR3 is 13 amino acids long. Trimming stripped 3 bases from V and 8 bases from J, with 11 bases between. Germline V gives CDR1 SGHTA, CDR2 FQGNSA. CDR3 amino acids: CASSFAGSEPQHF. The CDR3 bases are TGTGCCAGCAGCTTTGCGGGCAGCGAGCCCCAGCATTTT.

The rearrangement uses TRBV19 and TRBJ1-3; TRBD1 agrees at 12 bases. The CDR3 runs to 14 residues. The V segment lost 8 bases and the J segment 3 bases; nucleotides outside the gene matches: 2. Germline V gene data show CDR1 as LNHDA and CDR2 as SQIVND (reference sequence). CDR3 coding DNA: TGTGCCAGTGGGACAGGGGGCTATGGAAACACCATATATTTT. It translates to CASGTGGYGNTIYF. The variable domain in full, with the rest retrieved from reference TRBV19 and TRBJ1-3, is DGGITQSPKYLFRKEGQNVTLSCEQNLNHDAMYWYRQDPGQGLRLIYYSQIVNDFQKGDIAEGYSVSREKKESFPLTVTSAQKNPTAFYLCASGTGGYGNTIYFGEGSWLTVV.

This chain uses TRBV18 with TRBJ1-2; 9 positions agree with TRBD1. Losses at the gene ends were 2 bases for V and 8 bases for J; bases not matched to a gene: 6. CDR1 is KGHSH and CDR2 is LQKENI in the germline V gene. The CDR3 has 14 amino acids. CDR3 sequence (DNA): TGTGCCAGCTCACCAAGTGGGACAGGGTTCGGCTACACCTTC. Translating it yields CASSPSGTGFGYTF.

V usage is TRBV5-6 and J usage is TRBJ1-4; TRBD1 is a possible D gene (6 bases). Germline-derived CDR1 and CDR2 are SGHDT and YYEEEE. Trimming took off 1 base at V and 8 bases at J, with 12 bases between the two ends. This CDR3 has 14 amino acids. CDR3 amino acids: CASSLSGESEKLFF. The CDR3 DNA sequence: TGTGCCAGCAGCTTGTCAGGGGAGTCGGAAAAACTGTTTTTT.

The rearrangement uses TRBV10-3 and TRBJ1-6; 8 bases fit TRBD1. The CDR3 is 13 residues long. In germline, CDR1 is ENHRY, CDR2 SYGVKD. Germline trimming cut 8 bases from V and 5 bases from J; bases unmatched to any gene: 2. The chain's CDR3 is CAIVGQDNSPLHF. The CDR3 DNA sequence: TGTGCCATCGTGGGACAGGATAATTCACCCCTCCACTTT.

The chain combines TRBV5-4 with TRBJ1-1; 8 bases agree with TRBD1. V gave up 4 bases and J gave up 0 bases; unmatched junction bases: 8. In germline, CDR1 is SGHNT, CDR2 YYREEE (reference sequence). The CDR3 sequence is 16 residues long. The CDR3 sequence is CASSVGTGNMNTEAFF. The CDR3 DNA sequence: TGTGCCAGCAGCGTCGGGACAGGAAATATGAACACTGAAGCTTTCTTT.

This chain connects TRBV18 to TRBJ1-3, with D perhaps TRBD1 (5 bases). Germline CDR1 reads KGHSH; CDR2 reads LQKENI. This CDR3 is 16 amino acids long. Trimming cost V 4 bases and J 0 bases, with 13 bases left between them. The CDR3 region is CASSLGPGLSGNTIYF. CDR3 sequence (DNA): TGTGCCAGCTCACTGGGGCCGGGTCTCTCTGGAAACACCATATATTTT.

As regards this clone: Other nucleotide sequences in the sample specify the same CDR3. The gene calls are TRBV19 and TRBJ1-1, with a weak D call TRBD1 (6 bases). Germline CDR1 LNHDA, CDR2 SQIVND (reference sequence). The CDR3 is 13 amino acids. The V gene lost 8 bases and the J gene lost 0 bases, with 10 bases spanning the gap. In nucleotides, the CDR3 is TGTGCCAGTTCGGACAGACTGAACACTGAAGCTTTCTTT. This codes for CASSDRLNTEAFF.

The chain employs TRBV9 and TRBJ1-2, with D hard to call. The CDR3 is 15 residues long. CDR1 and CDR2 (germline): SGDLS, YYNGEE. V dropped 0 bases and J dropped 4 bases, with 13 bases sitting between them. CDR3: CASSVGIQTSYGYTF. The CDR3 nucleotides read TGTGCCAGCAGCGTAGGGATCCAGACATCCTATGGCTACACCTTC. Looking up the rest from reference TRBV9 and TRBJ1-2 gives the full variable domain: DSGVTQTPKHLITATGQRVTLRCSPRSGDLSVYWYQQSLDQGLQFLIQYYNGEERAKGNILERFSAQQFPDLHSELNLSSLELGDSALYFCASSVGIQTSYGYTFGSGTRLTVV.

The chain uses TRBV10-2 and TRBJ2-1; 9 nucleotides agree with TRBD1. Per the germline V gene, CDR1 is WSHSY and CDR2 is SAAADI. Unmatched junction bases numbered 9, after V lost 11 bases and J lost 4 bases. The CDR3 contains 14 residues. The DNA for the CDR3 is TGCGCCGCAGGACCGGGACAGGGTTACAATGAGCAGTTCTTC. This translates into CAAGPGQGYNEQFF.

This CDR3 reads CASSLARGGEKLFF. The DNA of the CDR3 is TGCGCCAGCAGCTTGGCCAGGGGAGGGGAAAAACTGTTTTTT. The chain is built from TRBV5-1 and TRBJ1-4; TRBD1 might be the D (6 bases). Deletions cut 0 bases from V and 8 bases from J, with 11 bases between. CDR1 is SGHRS and CDR2 is YFSETQ in the germline V gene. CDR3 size: 14 residues.

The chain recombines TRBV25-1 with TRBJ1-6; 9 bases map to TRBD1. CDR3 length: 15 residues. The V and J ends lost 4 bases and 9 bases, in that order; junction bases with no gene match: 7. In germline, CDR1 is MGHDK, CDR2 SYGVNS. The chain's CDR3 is CASSATGTGISPLHF. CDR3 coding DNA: TGTGCCAGCAGTGCGACCGGGACAGGGATTTCACCCCTCCACTTT.

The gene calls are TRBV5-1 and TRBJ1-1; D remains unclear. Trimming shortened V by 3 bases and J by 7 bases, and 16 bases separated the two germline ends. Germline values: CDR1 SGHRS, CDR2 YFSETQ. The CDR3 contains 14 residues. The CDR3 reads CASSSGILSDEAFF. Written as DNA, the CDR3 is TGCGCCAGCAGCTCGGGGATACTCTCTGATGAAGCTTTCTTT.

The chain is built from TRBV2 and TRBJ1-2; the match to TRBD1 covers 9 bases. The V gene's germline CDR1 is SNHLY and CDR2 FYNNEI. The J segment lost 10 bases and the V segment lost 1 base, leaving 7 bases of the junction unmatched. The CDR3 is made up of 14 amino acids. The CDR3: CASSEGGQGVLYTF. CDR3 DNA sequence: TGTGCCAGCAGTGAAGGGGGACAGGGAGTTCTCTACACCTTC.

CDR3 DNA: TGTGCCAGTAGCGGACAGGGTAGAGACTATGGCTACACCTTC. Encoded protein: CASSGQGRDYGYTF. The chain has TRBV19 and TRBJ1-2, with 8 positions matching TRBD1. V lost 6 bases to trimming and J lost 3 bases; unmatched junction nucleotides: 6. The germline gives CDR1 LNHDA, CDR2 SQIVND (reference sequence). The CDR3 has 14 amino acids.

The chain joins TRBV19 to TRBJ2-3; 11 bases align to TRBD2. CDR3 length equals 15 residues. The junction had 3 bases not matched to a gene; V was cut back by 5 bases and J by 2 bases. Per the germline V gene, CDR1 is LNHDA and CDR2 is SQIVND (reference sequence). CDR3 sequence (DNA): TGTGCCAGTAGTCTTAGCGGGGGGGCCACAGATACGCAGTATTTT. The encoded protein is CASSLSGGATDTQYF.

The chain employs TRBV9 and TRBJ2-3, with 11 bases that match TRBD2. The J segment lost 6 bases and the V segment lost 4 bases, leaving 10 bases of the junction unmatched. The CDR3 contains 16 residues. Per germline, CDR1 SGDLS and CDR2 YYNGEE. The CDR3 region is CASSPAPSGGWDTQYF. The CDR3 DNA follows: TGTGCCAGCAGCCCAGCCCCTAGCGGGGGGTGGGATACGCAGTATTTT.

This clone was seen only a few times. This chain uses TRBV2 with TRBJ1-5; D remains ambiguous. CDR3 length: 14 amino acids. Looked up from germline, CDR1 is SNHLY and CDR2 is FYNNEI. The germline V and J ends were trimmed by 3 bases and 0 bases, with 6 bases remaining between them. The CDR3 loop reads CASSDLYSNQPQHF. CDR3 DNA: TGTGCCAGCAGTGACCTTTATAGCAATCAGCCCCAGCATTTT.

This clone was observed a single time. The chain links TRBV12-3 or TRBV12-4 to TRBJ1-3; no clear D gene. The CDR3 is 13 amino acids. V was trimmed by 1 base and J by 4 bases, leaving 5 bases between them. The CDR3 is CASSLVQGNTIYF. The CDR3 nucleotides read TGTGCCAGCAGTTTAGTACAGGGAAACACCATATATTTT.

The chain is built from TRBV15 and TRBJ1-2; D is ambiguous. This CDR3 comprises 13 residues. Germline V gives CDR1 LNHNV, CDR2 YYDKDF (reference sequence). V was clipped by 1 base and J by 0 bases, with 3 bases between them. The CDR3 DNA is TGTGCCACCAGCAGAGGTACTAACTATGGCTACACCTTC. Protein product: CATSRGTNYGYTF. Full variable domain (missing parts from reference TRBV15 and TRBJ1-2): DAMVIQNPRYQVTQFGKPVTLSCSQTLNHNVMYWYQQKSSQAPKLLFHYYDKDFNNEADTPDNFQSRRPNTSFCFLDIRSPGLGDTAMYLCATSRGTNYGYTFGSGTRLTVV.

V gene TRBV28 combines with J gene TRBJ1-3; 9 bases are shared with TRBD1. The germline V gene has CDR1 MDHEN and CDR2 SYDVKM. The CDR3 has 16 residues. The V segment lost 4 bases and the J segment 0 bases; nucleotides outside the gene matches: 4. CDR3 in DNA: TGTGCCAGCAGTTCGCCGGGACAGGGCTCTGGAAACACCATATATTTT. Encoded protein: CASSSPGQGSGNTIYF.

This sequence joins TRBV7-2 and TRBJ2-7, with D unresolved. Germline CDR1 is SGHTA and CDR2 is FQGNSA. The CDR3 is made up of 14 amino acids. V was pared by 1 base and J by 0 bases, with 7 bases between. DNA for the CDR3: TGTGCCAGCAGCTTAGAGGCTAGCTCCTACGAGCAGTACTTC. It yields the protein CASSLEASSYEQYF.

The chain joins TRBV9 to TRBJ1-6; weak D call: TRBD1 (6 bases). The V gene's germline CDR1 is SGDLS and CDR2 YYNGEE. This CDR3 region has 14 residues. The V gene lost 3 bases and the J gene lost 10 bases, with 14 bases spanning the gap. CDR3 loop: CASSERDKTSPLHF. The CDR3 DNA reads TGTGCCAGCAGCGAGCGGGACAAAACATCACCCCTCCACTTT. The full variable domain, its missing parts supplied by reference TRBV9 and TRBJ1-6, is DSGVTQTPKHLITATGQRVTLRCSPRSGDLSVYWYQQSLDQGLQFLIQYYNGEERAKGNILERFSAQQFPDLHSELNLSSLELGDSALYFCASSERDKTSPLHFGNGTRLTVT.

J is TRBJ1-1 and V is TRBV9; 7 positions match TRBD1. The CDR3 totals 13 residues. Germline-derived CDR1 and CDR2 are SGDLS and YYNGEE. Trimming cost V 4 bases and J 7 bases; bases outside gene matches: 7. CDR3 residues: CASSLSQGGEAFF. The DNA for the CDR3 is TGTGCCAGCAGCCTTAGCCAGGGGGGTGAAGCTTTCTTT.

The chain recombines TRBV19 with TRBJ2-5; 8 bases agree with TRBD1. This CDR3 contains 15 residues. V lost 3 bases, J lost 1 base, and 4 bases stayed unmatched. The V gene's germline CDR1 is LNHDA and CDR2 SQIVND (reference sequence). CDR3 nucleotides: TGTGCCAGTAGTATCACCGGGACAGGCCAAGAGACCCAGTACTTC. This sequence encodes CASSITGTGQETQYF.

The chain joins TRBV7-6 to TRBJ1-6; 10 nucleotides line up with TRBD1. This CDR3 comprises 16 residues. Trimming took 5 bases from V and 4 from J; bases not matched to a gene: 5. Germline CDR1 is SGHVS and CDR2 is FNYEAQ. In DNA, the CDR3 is TGTGCCAGCAGCCAAGGGACAGGGGTGTATAATTCACCCCTCCACTTT. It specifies CASSQGTGVYNSPLHF.

This chain's CDR3 is CASSPARERGQETQYF. CDR3 sequence (DNA): TGTGCCAGCAGTCCTGCCCGAGAGAGAGGGCAAGAGACCCAGTACTTC. The chain is built from TRBV6-6 and TRBJ2-5; a weak D match, TRBD2 (5 bases). This CDR3 region has 16 residues. Germline CDR1 MNHNY, CDR2 SVGAGI (reference sequence). V shed 5 bases and J shed 2 bases, with 18 bases lying between them.

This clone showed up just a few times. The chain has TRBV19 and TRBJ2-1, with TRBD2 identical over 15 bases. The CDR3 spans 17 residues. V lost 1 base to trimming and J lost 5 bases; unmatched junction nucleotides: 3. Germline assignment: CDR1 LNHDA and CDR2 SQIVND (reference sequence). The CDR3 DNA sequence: TGTGCCAGTAGTATAGCCGGGACTAGCGGGGGGCACAATGAGCAGTTCTTC. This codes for CASSIAGTSGGHNEQFF.

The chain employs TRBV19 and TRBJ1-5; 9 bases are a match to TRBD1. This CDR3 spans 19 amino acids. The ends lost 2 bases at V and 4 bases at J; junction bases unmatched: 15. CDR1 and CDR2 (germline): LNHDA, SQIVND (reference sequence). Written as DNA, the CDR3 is TGTGCCAGTAGTATATTGGGGTGGGACAGGGAAGATTGGAATCAGCCCCAGCATTTT. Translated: CASSILGWDREDWNQPQHF.

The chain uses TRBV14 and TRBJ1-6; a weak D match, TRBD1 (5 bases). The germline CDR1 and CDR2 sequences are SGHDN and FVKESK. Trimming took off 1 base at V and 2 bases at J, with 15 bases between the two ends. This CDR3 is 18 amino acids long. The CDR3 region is CASSQGRSGGAYNSPLHF. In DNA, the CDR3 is TGTGCCAGCAGCCAAGGTCGGTCGGGGGGAGCCTATAATTCACCCCTCCACTTT.